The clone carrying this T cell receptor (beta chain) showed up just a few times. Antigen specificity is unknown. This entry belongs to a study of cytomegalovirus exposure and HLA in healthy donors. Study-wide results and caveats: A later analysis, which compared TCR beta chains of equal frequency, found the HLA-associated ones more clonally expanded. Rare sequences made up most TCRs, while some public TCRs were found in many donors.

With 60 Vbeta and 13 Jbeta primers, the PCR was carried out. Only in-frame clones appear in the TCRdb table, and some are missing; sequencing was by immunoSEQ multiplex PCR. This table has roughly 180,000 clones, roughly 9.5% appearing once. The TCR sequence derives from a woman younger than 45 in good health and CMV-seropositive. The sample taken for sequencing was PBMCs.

The CDR3 DNA reads as TGTGCCAGCAGTTACCAGACAGGGGGTGGTCACGAGCAGTACTTC. Translating it yields CASSYQTGGGHEQYF. V usage is TRBV6-6 and J usage is TRBJ2-7, with 9 bases lining up with TRBD1. CDR3 size: 15 residues. Germline V gives CDR1 MNHNY, CDR2 SVGAGI (reference sequence). The V gene end was trimmed by 2 bases and the J gene end by 5 bases; junction bases not matched to a gene: 7.